These 29 T cell receptor beta chains were all obtained from the same sample, sequenced in a study of early T cells in non-severe SARS-CoV-2 infection. Each CDR3 protein is one row after TCRdb ran MiXCR on the 5' RACE reads. Of more than 85,000 distinct CDR3 sequences listed, about an eighth are singletons. Input material: whole blood. The source of these receptors is an adult who was a healthcare worker with PCR-confirmed SARS-CoV-2 infection or an uninfected control (not recorded which).

This clonotype has just a few counts. This sequence joins TRBV19 and TRBJ2-3; 9 nucleotides align to TRBD1. The V and J ends lost 7 bases and 3 bases, in that order; junction bases with no gene match: 11. Germline lookup yields CDR1 LNHDA and CDR2 SQIVND (reference sequence). CDR3 length equals 16 residues. In DNA, the CDR3 is TGTGCCAGTACCCCAGGGACAGGGATTATTACAGATACGCAGTATTTT. Translation gives CASTPGTGIITDTQYF.

The V and J genes are TRBV20-1 and TRBJ2-1; the D gene could be TRBD1 or TRBD2 (5 bases each). Trimming took 3 bases from V and 7 from J, leaving 16 bases between them. The germline CDR1 and CDR2 sequences are DFQATT and SNEGSKA (reference sequence). The CDR3 sequence is 14 residues long. The CDR3 reads CSARGRARENEQFF. Written as DNA, the CDR3 is TGCAGTGCTAGGGGGCGGGCCAGGGAGAATGAGCAGTTCTTC.

This chain links TRBV4-1 with TRBJ2-1, with D hard to call. Trimming cost V 2 bases and J 2 bases, with 10 bases left between them. From germline, CDR1 is MGHRA and CDR2 YSYEKL. The CDR3 totals 15 residues. The CDR3: CASSQLGLAYNEQFF. CDR3 DNA: TGCGCCAGCAGCCAATTGGGTCTAGCCTACAATGAGCAGTTCTTC.

This clonotype turned up a few times. The chain has TRBV20-1 and TRBJ2-1, with 11 bases lining up with TRBD2. Looked up from germline, CDR1 is DFQATT and CDR2 is SNEGSKA (reference sequence). J gave up 0 bases and V 5 bases, and 3 bases lay outside the gene matches. The CDR3 sequence is 15 residues long. In DNA, the CDR3 is TGCAGTGCTCTGACTAGCGGGATCTCCTACAATGAGCAGTTCTTC. Translating it yields CSALTSGISYNEQFF.

This sequence joins TRBV10-3 and TRBJ2-1; D is possibly TRBD2 (6 bases). Between the trimmed V and J ends, which lost 10 bases and 0 bases, there was a span of 16 bases. Germline values: CDR1 ENHRY, CDR2 SYGVKD. The CDR3 extends over 15 amino acids. CDR3 nucleotide sequence: TGTGCCACAGACCGGGAGAAGAGCTCCTACAATGAGCAGTTCTTC. This gives the protein CATDREKSSYNEQFF.

V and J are TRBV20-1 and TRBJ2-7, with 10 bases identical to TRBD2. Germline V CDR1 and CDR2: DFQATT, SNEGSKA (reference sequence). Unmatched junction bases numbered 2, after V lost 1 base and J lost 5 bases. This CDR3 spans 13 amino acids. The CDR3 spells CSARVLAGNEQYF. The DNA of the CDR3 is TGCAGTGCTAGAGTACTAGCGGGAAACGAGCAGTACTTC.

The table lists this clonotype with a few counts. This sequence joins TRBV12-3 or TRBV12-4 and TRBJ1-2; D is unresolved. The V and J ends lost 4 bases and 3 bases respectively, with 6 bases between them. The CDR3 length is 12 residues. CDR3 loop: CASSYKDYGYTF. The CDR3 DNA sequence: TGTGCCAGCAGTTACAAGGACTATGGCTACACCTTC.

This clonotype was picked up many times. The rearrangement links TRBV6-2 or TRBV6-3 to TRBJ2-7, with a tentative D call TRBD2 (7 bases). The germline CDR1 and CDR2 sequences are MNHEY and SVGEGT. Trimming pared 6 bases from V and 4 bases from J, leaving 22 bases between. The CDR3 has 16 amino acids. CDR3 coding DNA: TGTGCCAGCAGCCCCCATATGGCCGGGGGGCCTTACGAGCAGTACTTC. This translates into CASSPHMAGGPYEQYF.

There are many counts of this clonotype. The CDR3 here is CASSLSGLQLNTEAFF. The CDR3 DNA sequence: TGTGCCAGCAGTTTATCGGGGCTCCAACTAAACACTGAAGCTTTCTTT. This chain links TRBV27 with TRBJ1-1, with a tentative D call TRBD1 (5 bases). The length of the CDR3 is 16 residues. CDR1 and CDR2 (germline): MNHEY, SMNVEV (reference sequence). V shed 0 bases and J shed 2 bases, with 13 bases lying between them.

The chain links TRBV7-9 to TRBJ2-1, with D unresolved. This CDR3 region has 14 residues. V shed 2 bases and J shed 1 base, with 6 bases lying between them. Germline assignment: CDR1 SEHNR and CDR2 FQNEAQ (reference sequence). The CDR3, as DNA: TGTGCCAGCAGCTTAAGGCGGTCCTACAATGAGCAGTTCTTC. As protein: CASSLRRSYNEQFF.

This clonotype has a count of ten or more. The CDR3 coding sequence is TGTGCCAGCAGTACAATGGTCCGAAAAAACACCGGGGAGCTGTTTTTT. Translated: CASSTMVRKNTGELFF. This chain uses TRBV28 with TRBJ2-2; D remains ambiguous. This CDR3 is 16 amino acids long. The V end lost 5 bases, the J end lost 2 bases, and 15 bases lay between the germline ends. Per the germline V gene, CDR1 is MDHEN and CDR2 is SYDVKM.

This clonotype occurred many times. The V call is TRBV11-2, the J call TRBJ2-7, with D perhaps assigned TRBD1 or TRBD2 (5 bases each). In germline, CDR1 is SGHAT, CDR2 FQNNGV. The CDR3 contains 15 residues. Trimming stripped 5 bases from V and 3 bases from J, with 17 bases between. The CDR3 nucleotides read TGTGCCAGCAGCACCCACCGGGACCAAGGCTACGAGCAGTACTTC. Its translation is CASSTHRDQGYEQYF.

There are many counts of this clonotype. The CDR3 sequence is CNGAAQGADGEQFF. CDR3 bases: TGCAACGGGGCCGCGCAGGGGGCAGATGGTGAGCAGTTCTTC. The V gene is TRBV20-1, the J gene TRBJ2-1, with 8 positions matching TRBD1. CDR3 length equals 14 residues. Germline assignment: CDR1 DFQATT and CDR2 SNEGSKA (reference sequence).

In its sample, this clonotype was seen many times. J is TRBJ2-4 and V is TRBV28, with D unresolved. Germline assignment: CDR1 MDHEN and CDR2 SYDVKM. The V gene lost 6 bases and the J gene lost 12 bases, with 18 bases spanning the gap. The CDR3 extends over 13 amino acids. This CDR3 reads CASSRTGPLGQYF. The DNA for the CDR3 is TGTGCCAGCAGCCGAACCGGCCCTCTTGGTCAGTACTTC.

This clonotype was picked up many times. This chain joins TRBV7-8 and TRBJ1-5, with D perhaps TRBD1 (5 bases). This CDR3 comprises 15 residues. The V gene lost 2 bases and the J gene lost 2 bases, with 10 bases spanning the gap. Germline V CDR1 and CDR2: SGHVS, FQNEAQ. CDR3 loop: CASSLRSGGNQPQHF. The DNA of the CDR3 is TGTGCCAGCAGCTTAAGGTCGGGGGGCAATCAGCCCCAGCATTTT. Using reference TRBV7-8 and TRBJ1-5 for the parts outside the CDR3, the full variable domain is GAGVSQSPRYKVAKRGQDVALRCDPISGHVSLFWYQQALGQGPEFLTYFQNEAQLDKSGLPSDRFFAERPEGSVSTLKIQRTQQEDSAVYLCASSLRSGGNQPQHFGDGTRLSIL.

Ten or more counts support this clonotype. The V gene is TRBV5-6, the J gene TRBJ1-5; D is possibly TRBD1 (6 bases). Trimming removed 4 bases from V and 3 bases from J, with 17 bases in between. CDR3 length: 16 residues. The germline V gene encodes CDR1 SGHDT and CDR2 YYEEEE. The chain's CDR3 is CASSPRWAGDNQPQHF. The DNA of the CDR3 is TGTGCCAGCAGCCCGCGATGGGCAGGGGACAATCAGCCCCAGCATTTT.

This clonotype was observed at least ten times. The chain uses TRBV28 and TRBJ2-1, with 14 bases that match TRBD2. Germline V CDR1 and CDR2: MDHEN, SYDVKM. The CDR3 is 16 residues long. V lost 6 bases to trimming and J lost 8 bases; unmatched junction nucleotides: 9. In nucleotides, the CDR3 is TGTGCCAGCAGAGTGGGACTAGCGGGAGTTTGGCATGAGCAGTTCTTC. It translates to CASRVGLAGVWHEQFF.

This clonotype was counted between two and nine times. The J gene is TRBJ2-4, the V gene TRBV20-1, with D maybe TRBD1 (8 bases). The CDR3 contains 13 residues. V lost 2 bases and J 8 bases, leaving 13 bases between the germline ends. The germline CDR1 and CDR2 sequences are DFQATT and SNEGSKA (reference sequence). The CDR3 reads CSARQGAGDIQYF. CDR3 bases: TGCAGTGCTAGACAGGGGGCGGGAGACATTCAGTACTTC.

There are a few counts of this clonotype. The chain couples TRBV18 to TRBJ1-4; a weak D match, TRBD1 (6 bases). The CDR3 loop spans 14 amino acids. The germline V gene has CDR1 KGHSH and CDR2 LQKENI. V lost 6 bases to trimming and J lost 0 bases, with 8 bases between them. In nucleotides, the CDR3 is TGTGCCAGCTCCCAGGGGACAACTAATGAAAAACTGTTTTTT. Amino acid sequence: CASSQGTTNEKLFF.

Many counts were recorded for this clonotype. This chain links TRBV11-2 with TRBJ1-2; D is unclear. The germline V gene encodes CDR1 SGHAT and CDR2 FQNNGV. V was pared by 1 base and J by 8 bases, with 11 bases between. CDR3 length equals 13 residues. This chain's CDR3 is CASSLGEVGGYTF. The CDR3 DNA sequence: TGTGCCAGCAGCTTAGGAGAGGTGGGAGGCTACACCTTC.

This sequence joins TRBV5-4 and TRBJ2-3; D is ambiguous. CDR3 length: 14 amino acids. Germline CDR1 is SGHNT and CDR2 is YYREEE (reference sequence). V was cut by 2 bases and J by 2 bases, with 9 bases left in between. The CDR3: CASSFSGDTDTQYF. CDR3 DNA sequence: TGTGCCAGCAGCTTTTCTGGAGACACAGATACGCAGTATTTT.

This chain links TRBV20-1 with TRBJ1-3, with D unclear. Looked up from germline, CDR1 is DFQATT and CDR2 is SNEGSKA (reference sequence). This CDR3 spans 16 amino acids. The ends were cut back, 5 bases at V and 0 bases at J, with 17 bases in the middle. CDR3 protein: CSAHPAGEGSGNTIYF. In DNA form, the CDR3 reads TGCAGTGCTCACCCGGCCGGGGAGGGCTCTGGAAACACCATATATTTT.

The chain combines TRBV3-1 with TRBJ2-1; D is unresolved. This CDR3 is 13 amino acids long. The V end lost 10 bases, the J end lost 6 bases, and 16 bases lay between the germline ends. Per germline, CDR1 LGHDT and CDR2 YNNKEL (reference sequence). CDR3 bases: TGTGCCAATGTCCGGGTCTGCCCCAATGAGCAGTTCTTC. This encodes CANVRVCPNEQFF.

The V and J genes are TRBV12-3 or TRBV12-4 and TRBJ1-1, with D possibly TRBD1 on 5 matching bases. This CDR3 is built from 15 residues. Trimming took off 6 bases at V and 3 bases at J, with 17 bases between the two ends. The DNA for the CDR3 is TGTGCCAGCAGCCTACGAAGGGGACGGCACACTGAAGCTTTCTTT. Its translation: CASSLRRGRHTEAFF.

Many counts were recorded for this clonotype. The J gene is TRBJ1-5, the V gene TRBV28; D is ambiguous. CDR1 is MDHEN, CDR2 SYDVKM, per germline. This CDR3 comprises 12 residues. Trimming shortened V by 4 bases and J by 9 bases, and 10 bases separated the two germline ends. Here the CDR3 DNA reads TGTGCCAGCAGTTCTATTCGTATGCCCCAGCATTTT. Translating gives CASSSIRMPQHF.

The gene calls are TRBV7-6 and TRBJ2-5; D call uncertain. Germline CDR1 reads SGHVS; CDR2 reads FNYEAQ. The CDR3 covers 15 residues. The V and J ends lost 5 bases and 4 bases respectively, with 17 bases between them. The chain's CDR3 is CASSPLIGFRETQYF. CDR3 DNA: TGTGCCAGCAGCCCTCTCATTGGTTTTCGAGAGACCCAGTACTTC.

The chain combines TRBV7-9 with TRBJ2-1; D is undetermined. Germline CDR1 and CDR2: SEHNR and FQNEAQ (reference sequence). Trimming stripped 8 bases from V and 7 bases from J, with 6 bases between. This CDR3 is 10 amino acids long. CDR3 protein: CASEGNEQFF. CDR3 DNA: TGTGCCAGCGAAGGGAATGAGCAGTTCTTC.

This clonotype was detected only a few times. The chain has TRBV5-1 and TRBJ2-7; D remains ambiguous. The CDR3 has 11 residues. V was shortened by 0 bases and J by 9 bases, with 7 bases between the two germline ends. Looked up from germline, CDR1 is SGHRS and CDR2 is YFSETQ. CDR3 region: CASSLGQAQYF. In nucleotides, the CDR3 is TGCGCCAGCAGCTTGGGCCAGGCGCAGTACTTC.

This clonotype was picked up a small number of times. The gene calls are TRBV30 and TRBJ1-3; 7 nucleotides line up with TRBD1. The ends lost 4 bases at V and 3 bases at J; junction bases unmatched: 0. The length of the CDR3 is 12 residues. The germline V gene has CDR1 GTSNPN and CDR2 SVGIG (reference sequence). The CDR3 DNA is TGTGCCTGGAACAGGGGTGGAAACACCATATATTTT. Its translation is CAWNRGGNTIYF.